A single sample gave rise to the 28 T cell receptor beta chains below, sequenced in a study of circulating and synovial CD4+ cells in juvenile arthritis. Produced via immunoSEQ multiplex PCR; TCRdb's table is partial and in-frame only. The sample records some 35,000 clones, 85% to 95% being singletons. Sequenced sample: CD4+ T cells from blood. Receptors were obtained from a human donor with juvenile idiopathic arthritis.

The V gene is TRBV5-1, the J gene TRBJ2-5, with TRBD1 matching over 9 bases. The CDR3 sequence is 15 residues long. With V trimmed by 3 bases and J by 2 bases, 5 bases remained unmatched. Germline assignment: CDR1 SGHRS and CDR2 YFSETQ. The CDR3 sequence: CASSSTGGRQETQYF. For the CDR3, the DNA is TGCGCCAGCAGCTCCACAGGGGGCCGGCAAGAGACCCAGTACTTC. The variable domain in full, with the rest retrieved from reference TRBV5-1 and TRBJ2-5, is KAGVTQTPRYLIKTRGQQVTLSCSPISGHRSVSWYQQTPGQGLQFLFEYFSETQRNKGNFPGRFSGRQFSNSRSEMNVSTLELGDSALYLCASSSTGGRQETQYFGPGTRLLVL.

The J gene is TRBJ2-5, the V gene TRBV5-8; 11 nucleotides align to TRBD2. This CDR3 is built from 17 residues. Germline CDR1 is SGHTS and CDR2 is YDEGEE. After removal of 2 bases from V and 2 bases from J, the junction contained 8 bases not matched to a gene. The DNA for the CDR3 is TGTGCCAGCAGCTTTGGCCTAGCGGGGGGTCTGCAAGAGACCCAGTACTTC. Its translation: CASSFGLAGGLQETQYF.

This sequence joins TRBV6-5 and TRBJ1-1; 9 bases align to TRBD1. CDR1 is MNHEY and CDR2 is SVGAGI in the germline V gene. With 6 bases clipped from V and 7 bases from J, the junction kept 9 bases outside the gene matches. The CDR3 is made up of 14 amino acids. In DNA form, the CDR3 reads TGTGCCAGCAGCCTGGACAGGGGTGTTGGTGAAGCTTTCTTT. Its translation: CASSLDRGVGEAFF.

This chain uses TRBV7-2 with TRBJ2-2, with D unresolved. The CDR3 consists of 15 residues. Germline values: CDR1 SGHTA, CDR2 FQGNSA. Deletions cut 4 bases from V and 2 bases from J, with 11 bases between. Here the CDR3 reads CASSSAPTNTGELFF. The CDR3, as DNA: TGTGCCAGCAGCTCCGCCCCAACAAACACCGGGGAGCTGTTTTTT.

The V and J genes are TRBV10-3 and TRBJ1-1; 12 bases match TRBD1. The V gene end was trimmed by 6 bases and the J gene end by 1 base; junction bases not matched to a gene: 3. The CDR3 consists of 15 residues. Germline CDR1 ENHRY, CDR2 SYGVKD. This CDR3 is CAISGTGGQNTEAFF. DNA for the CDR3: TGTGCCATCAGCGGGACAGGGGGCCAGAACACTGAAGCTTTCTTT.

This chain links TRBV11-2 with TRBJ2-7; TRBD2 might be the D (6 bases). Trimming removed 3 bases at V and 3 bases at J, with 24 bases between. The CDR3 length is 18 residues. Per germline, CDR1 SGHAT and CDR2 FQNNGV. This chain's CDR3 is CASSFVEAWGEKGYEQYF. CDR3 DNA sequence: TGTGCCAGCAGCTTCGTGGAGGCGTGGGGGGAAAAAGGCTACGAGCAGTACTTC.

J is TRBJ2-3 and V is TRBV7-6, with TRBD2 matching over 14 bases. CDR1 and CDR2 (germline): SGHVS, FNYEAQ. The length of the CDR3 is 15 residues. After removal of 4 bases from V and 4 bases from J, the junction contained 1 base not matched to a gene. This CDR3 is CASSWGLAGADTQYF. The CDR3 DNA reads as TGTGCCAGCAGCTGGGGACTAGCGGGGGCAGATACGCAGTATTTT.

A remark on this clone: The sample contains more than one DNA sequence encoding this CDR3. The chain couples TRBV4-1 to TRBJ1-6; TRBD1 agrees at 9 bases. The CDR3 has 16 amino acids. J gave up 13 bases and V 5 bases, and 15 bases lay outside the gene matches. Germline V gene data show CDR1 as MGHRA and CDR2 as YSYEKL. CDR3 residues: CASSSVGDRGGSPLHF. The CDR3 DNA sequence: TGCGCCAGCAGCTCGGTGGGCGACAGGGGGGGTTCCCCCCTCCACTTT.

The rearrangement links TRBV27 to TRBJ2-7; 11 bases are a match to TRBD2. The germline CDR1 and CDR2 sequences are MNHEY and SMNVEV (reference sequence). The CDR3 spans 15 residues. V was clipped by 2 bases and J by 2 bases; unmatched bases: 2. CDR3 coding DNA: TGTGCCAGCAGTTTAACTAGCGGGGGAACCTACGAGCAGTACTTC. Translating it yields CASSLTSGGTYEQYF.

The CDR3 coding sequence is TGTGCCAGCAGTTTCCGAGCGGGACTACCGAATGAAAAACTGTTTTTT. It yields the protein CASSFRAGLPNEKLFF. This rearrangement joins TRBV6-5 to TRBJ1-4; D may be TRBD1 (5 bases). Trimming removed 4 bases from V and 5 bases from J, with 17 bases in between. This CDR3 spans 16 amino acids. Germline lookup yields CDR1 MNHEY and CDR2 SVGAGI.

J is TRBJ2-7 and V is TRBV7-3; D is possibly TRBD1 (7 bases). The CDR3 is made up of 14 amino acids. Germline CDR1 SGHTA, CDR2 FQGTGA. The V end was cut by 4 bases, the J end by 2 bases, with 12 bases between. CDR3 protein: CASSSQGGPYEQYF. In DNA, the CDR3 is TGTGCCAGCAGCTCCCAGGGGGGTCCCTACGAGCAGTACTTC.

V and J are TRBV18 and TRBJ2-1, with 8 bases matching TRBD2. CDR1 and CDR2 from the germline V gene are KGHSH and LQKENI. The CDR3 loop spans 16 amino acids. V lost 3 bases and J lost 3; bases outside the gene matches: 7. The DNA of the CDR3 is TGTGCCAGCTCACCGAAAGCGGGGGCCTTCTACAATGAGCAGTTCTTC. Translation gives CASSPKAGAFYNEQFF.

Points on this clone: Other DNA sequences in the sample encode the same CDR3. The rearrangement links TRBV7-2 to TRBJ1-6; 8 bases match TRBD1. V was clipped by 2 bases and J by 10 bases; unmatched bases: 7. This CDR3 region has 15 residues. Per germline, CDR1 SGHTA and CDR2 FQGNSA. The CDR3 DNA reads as TGTGCCAGCAGCTTACTGACAGGGGTAAACTCACCCCTCCACTTT. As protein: CASSLLTGVNSPLHF.

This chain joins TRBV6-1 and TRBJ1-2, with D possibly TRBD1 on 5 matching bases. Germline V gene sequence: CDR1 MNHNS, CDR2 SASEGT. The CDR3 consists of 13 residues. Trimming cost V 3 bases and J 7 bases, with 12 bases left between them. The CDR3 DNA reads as TGTGCCAGCAGTGAGGGCAGGGTAGTTGGCTACACCTTC. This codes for CASSEGRVVGYTF.

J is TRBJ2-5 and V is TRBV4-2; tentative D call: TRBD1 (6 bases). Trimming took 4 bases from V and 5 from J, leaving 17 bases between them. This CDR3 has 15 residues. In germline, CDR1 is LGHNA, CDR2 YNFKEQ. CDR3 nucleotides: TGTGCCAGCAGCCCAGGACAGACCGGTTTGGAGACCCAGTACTTC. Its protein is CASSPGQTGLETQYF.

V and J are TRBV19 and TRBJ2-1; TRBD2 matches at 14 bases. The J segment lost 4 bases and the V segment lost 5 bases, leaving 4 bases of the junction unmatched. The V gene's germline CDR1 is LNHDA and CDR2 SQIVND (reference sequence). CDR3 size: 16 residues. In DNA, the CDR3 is TGTGCCAGTAGTCTCCGGACTAGCGGGGGGTACAATGAGCAGTTCTTC. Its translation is CASSLRTSGGYNEQFF.

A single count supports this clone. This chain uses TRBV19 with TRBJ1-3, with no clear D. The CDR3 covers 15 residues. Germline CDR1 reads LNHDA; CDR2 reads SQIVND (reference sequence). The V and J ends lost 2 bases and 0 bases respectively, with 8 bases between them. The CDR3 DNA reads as TGTGCCAGTAGTATACGAGCGAGCTCTGGAAACACCATATATTTT. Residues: CASSIRASSGNTIYF.

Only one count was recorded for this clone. As DNA, the CDR3 is TGTGCCAGCAGGACCGGACAGCTAATACGGGACTACGAGCAGTACTTC. Its translation is CASRTGQLIRDYEQYF. The V and J genes are TRBV2 and TRBJ2-7, with D maybe TRBD1 (6 bases). V was pared by 6 bases and J by 3 bases, with 21 bases between. Germline-derived CDR1 and CDR2 are SNHLY and FYNNEI. This CDR3 comprises 16 residues.

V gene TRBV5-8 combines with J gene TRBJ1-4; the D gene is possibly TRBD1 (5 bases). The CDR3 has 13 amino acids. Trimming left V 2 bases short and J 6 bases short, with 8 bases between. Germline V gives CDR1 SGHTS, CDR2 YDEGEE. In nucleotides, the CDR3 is TGTGCCAGCAGCTTATCGGGGGATGAAAAACTGTTTTTT. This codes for CASSLSGDEKLFF.

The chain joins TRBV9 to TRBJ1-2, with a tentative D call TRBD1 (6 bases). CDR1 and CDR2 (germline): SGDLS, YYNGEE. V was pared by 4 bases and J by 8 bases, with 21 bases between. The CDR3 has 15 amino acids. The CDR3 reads CASSTRRGELEGYTF. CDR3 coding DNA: TGTGCCAGCAGCACTCGCAGGGGAGAACTAGAAGGCTACACCTTC.

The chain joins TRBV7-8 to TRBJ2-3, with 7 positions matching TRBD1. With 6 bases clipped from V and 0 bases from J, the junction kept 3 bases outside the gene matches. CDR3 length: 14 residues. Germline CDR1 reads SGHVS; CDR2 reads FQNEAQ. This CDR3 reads CASRRDRSTDTQYF. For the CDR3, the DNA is TGTGCCAGCAGGAGGGACAGAAGCACAGATACGCAGTATTTT.

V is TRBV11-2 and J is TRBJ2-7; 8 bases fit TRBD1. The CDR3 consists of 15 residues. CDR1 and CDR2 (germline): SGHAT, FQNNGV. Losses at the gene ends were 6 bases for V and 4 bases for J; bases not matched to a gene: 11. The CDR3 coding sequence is TGTGCCAGCAGAGCGCCGGGACAGGCCTGGTACGAGCAGTACTTC. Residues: CASRAPGQAWYEQYF.

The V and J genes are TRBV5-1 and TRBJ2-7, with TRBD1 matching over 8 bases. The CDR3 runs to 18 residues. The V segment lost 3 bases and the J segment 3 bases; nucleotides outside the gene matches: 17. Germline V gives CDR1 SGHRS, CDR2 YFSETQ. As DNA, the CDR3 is TGCGCCAGCAGCTCCGGACAGGGTCTATTAAAAGGTTTCTACGAGCAGTACTTC. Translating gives CASSSGQGLLKGFYEQYF.

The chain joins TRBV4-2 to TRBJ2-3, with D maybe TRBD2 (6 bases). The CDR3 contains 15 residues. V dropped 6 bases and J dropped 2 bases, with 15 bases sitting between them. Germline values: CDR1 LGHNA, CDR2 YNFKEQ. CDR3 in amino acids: CASRRTIAPTDTQYF. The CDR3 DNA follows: TGTGCCAGCAGAAGGACTATTGCCCCCACAGATACGCAGTATTTT.

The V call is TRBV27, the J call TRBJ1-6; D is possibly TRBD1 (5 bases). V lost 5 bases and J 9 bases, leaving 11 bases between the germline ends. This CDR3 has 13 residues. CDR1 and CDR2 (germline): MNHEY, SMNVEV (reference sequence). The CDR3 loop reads CASSGDSRSPLHF. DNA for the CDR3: TGTGCCAGCAGTGGCGACAGCCGTTCACCCCTCCACTTT.

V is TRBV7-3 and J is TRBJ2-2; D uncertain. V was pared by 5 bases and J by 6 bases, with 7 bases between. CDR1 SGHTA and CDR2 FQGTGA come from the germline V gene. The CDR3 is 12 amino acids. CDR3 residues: CASSLLSGELFF. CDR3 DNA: TGTGCCAGCAGCCTCTTGTCCGGGGAGCTGTTTTTT.

The CDR3, as DNA: TGTGCCAGCTCACCCGGGACTAGCGGGAACATTCAGTACTTC. The encoded protein is CASSPGTSGNIQYF. The V call is TRBV18, the J call TRBJ2-4; TRBD2 matches 12 bases. Losses at the gene ends were 3 bases for V and 7 bases for J; bases not matched to a gene: 1. The CDR3 length is 14 residues. Germline CDR1 reads KGHSH; CDR2 reads LQKENI.

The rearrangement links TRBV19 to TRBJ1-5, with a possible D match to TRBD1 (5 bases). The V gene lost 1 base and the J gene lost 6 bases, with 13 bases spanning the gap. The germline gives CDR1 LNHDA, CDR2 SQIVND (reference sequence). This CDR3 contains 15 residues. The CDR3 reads CASSIGGLVSQPQHF. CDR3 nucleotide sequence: TGTGCCAGTAGTATAGGGGGACTAGTAAGTCAGCCCCAGCATTTT.